The next 18 T cell receptor beta chains were all read from a single sample in a study of cytomegalovirus exposure and HLA in healthy donors (dated by TCRdb to between 2016 and 2019). Library prep was done by the immunoSEQ multiplex PCR assay. The multiplex PCR relied on a mix of 60 forward primers for TCR Vbeta segments and 13 reverse primers for TCR Jbeta segments. TCRdb limited this immuneACCESS table to in-frame rearrangements with V and J called. A share of clones is missing; checked studies link under half to unresolved V genes, and the rest is unexplained. The sample table holds about 200,000 clones, of which over 75% were seen once. Approximately 2% of the sample rests with the top ten. Sequenced material: PBMCs. These receptors were obtained from a man in his late teens or twenties in good health and CMV-seronegative.

The V gene is TRBV2, the J gene TRBJ2-5; 7 bases line up with TRBD1. CDR3 length: 14 amino acids. The germline gives CDR1 SNHLY, CDR2 FYNNEI. V trimming: 6 bases; J trimming: 5 bases; junction bases outside the gene matches: 9. The CDR3 coding sequence is TGTGCCAGCAGATCGCTAGGGGGCGGGGAGACCCAGTACTTC. Protein: CASRSLGGGETQYF.

J is TRBJ2-7 and V is TRBV9, with 7 positions matching TRBD1. The germline CDR1 and CDR2 sequences are SGDLS and YYNGEE. The CDR3 covers 13 residues. V lost 3 bases and J lost 2; bases outside the gene matches: 2. CDR3 sequence reads: CASSAGTAYEQYF. The CDR3 DNA reads TGTGCCAGCAGCGCCGGGACAGCCTACGAGCAGTACTTC.

V and J are TRBV28 and TRBJ2-1, with 9 nucleotides matching TRBD2. CDR3 length equals 14 residues. Germline V gene sequence: CDR1 MDHEN, CDR2 SYDVKM. Trimming cost V 7 bases and J 1 base; bases outside gene matches: 2. CDR3 in DNA: TGTGCCAGCAATCTAGCGGGGTCCTACAATGAGCAGTTCTTC. It codes for CASNLAGSYNEQFF.

This chain links TRBV7-3 with TRBJ1-1; TRBD1 is a possible D gene (5 bases). The CDR3 has 14 residues. The V end lost 6 bases, the J end lost 4 bases, and 15 bases lay between the germline ends. Germline CDR1 is SGHTA and CDR2 is FQGTGA. The CDR3 protein is CASRASGILTEAFF. The CDR3 DNA reads as TGTGCCAGCAGGGCCTCAGGGATTCTCACTGAAGCTTTCTTT.

The CDR3 loop reads CASSMEWTSSYNEQFF. In nucleotides, the CDR3 is TGTGCCAGTAGTATGGAGTGGACAAGCTCCTACAATGAGCAGTTCTTC. The V gene is TRBV19, the J gene TRBJ2-1; D may be TRBD1 (5 bases). CDR3 length equals 16 residues. V was clipped by 3 bases and J by 0 bases, with 12 bases between them. Per germline, CDR1 LNHDA and CDR2 SQIVND (reference sequence).

This chain joins TRBV5-1 and TRBJ1-2; perhaps TRBD1 as D (5 bases). The V end was cut by 3 bases, the J end by 2 bases, with 14 bases between. Looked up from germline, CDR1 is SGHRS and CDR2 is YFSETQ. This CDR3 has 15 amino acids. The CDR3 is CASSSAGGGNYGYTF. The CDR3 DNA sequence: TGCGCCAGCAGCTCTGCCGGGGGGGGGAACTATGGCTACACCTTC.

The rearrangement joins TRBV5-5 to TRBJ1-3; D not certain. The CDR3 has 15 residues. V lost 1 base and J lost 3, with 11 bases in between. The germline CDR1 and CDR2 sequences are SGHKS and YYEKEE (reference sequence). CDR3 residues: CASSLWAGRGNTIYF. CDR3 nucleotides: TGTGCCAGCAGCTTGTGGGCCGGTCGTGGAAACACCATATATTTT.

The chain employs TRBV9 and TRBJ1-1, with a weak D call TRBD1 (5 bases). Between the trimmed V and J ends, which lost 4 bases and 4 bases, there was a span of 11 bases. CDR3 length: 13 residues. In germline, CDR1 is SGDLS, CDR2 YYNGEE. The CDR3 bases are TGTGCCAGCAGCCCAAGGGGTGCCACTGAAGCTTTCTTT. This sequence encodes CASSPRGATEAFF. The whole variable domain, filled in from reference TRBV9 and TRBJ1-1, reads DSGVTQTPKHLITATGQRVTLRCSPRSGDLSVYWYQQSLDQGLQFLIQYYNGEERAKGNILERFSAQQFPDLHSELNLSSLELGDSALYFCASSPRGATEAFFGQGTRLTVV.

The DNA for the CDR3 is TGCGCCACCCGAAAGGGGGCGGAGGCGGAAGCTTTCTTT. Its protein product is CATRKGAEAEAFF. The chain is built from TRBV5-1 and TRBJ1-1; 7 bases match TRBD1. With V trimmed by 9 bases and J by 8 bases, 13 bases remained unmatched. This CDR3 spans 13 amino acids. Germline V lookup: CDR1 SGHRS, CDR2 YFSETQ.

V and J are TRBV4-3 and TRBJ1-1; TRBD1 matches 8 bases. The V and J ends lost 1 base and 4 bases, in that order; junction bases with no gene match: 8. This CDR3 region has 16 residues. CDR1 is LGHNA and CDR2 is YSLEER in the germline V gene. The CDR3 sequence is CASSQARTGMSTEAFF. DNA of the CDR3: TGCGCCAGCAGCCAAGCGAGGACAGGGATGAGCACTGAAGCTTTCTTT.

This rearrangement joins TRBV2 to TRBJ1-5, with 10 bases identical to TRBD1. This CDR3 spans 15 amino acids. Germline V lookup: CDR1 SNHLY, CDR2 FYNNEI. Losses at the gene ends were 5 bases for V and 5 bases for J; bases not matched to a gene: 6. The CDR3 region is CASSPLTGGHQPQHF. CDR3 bases: TGTGCCAGCAGTCCTCTGACAGGGGGCCATCAGCCCCAGCATTTT.

Remarks on this clone: Sequence at one end of the junction differs from germline and may be a read error. The rearrangement links TRBV7-7 to TRBJ2-2; TRBD2 agrees at 7 bases. The CDR3 totals 16 residues. Germline assignment: CDR1 SSHAT and CDR2 FNYEAQ (reference sequence). The CDR3 coding sequence is TGTGCTAGCAGCTTAGCGGCTAGCGGGAACACCGGGGAGCTGTTTTTT. Amino acids: CASSLAASGNTGELFF.

This clone occurred a few times. This rearrangement joins TRBV7-9 to TRBJ2-1; D is unresolved. Between the trimmed V and J ends, which lost 1 base and 9 bases, there was a span of 7 bases. Germline V gene lookup returns CDR1 SEHNR and CDR2 FQNEAQ (reference sequence). The CDR3 extends over 12 amino acids. CDR3 protein: CASSLVVTEQFF. The CDR3 DNA reads as TGTGCCAGCAGCTTAGTAGTTACTGAGCAGTTCTTC.

The J gene is TRBJ1-1, the V gene TRBV27, with D uncertain. This CDR3 has 15 residues. Germline assignment: CDR1 MNHEY and CDR2 SMNVEV (reference sequence). The germline V and J ends were trimmed by 9 bases and 1 base, with 18 bases remaining between them. The CDR3 DNA follows: TGTGCCAGGCGGATCGCCCGGCCCCCGAACACTGAAGCTTTCTTT. Protein product: CARRIARPPNTEAFF.

In its sample, this clone was seen once. The chain combines TRBV9 with TRBJ2-7; possible D gene TRBD1, 5 bases. CDR3 length equals 14 residues. CDR1 and CDR2 from the germline V gene are SGDLS and YYNGEE. The ends were cut back, 0 bases at V and 6 bases at J, with 13 bases in the middle. CDR3: CASSVEDIRGEQYF. CDR3 sequence (DNA): TGTGCCAGCAGCGTAGAAGACATAAGGGGCGAGCAGTACTTC.

This clone was detected a few times. The chain uses TRBV5-5 and TRBJ2-1; D unclear. V was trimmed by 6 bases and J by 5 bases, leaving 12 bases between them. Germline V gene data show CDR1 as SGHKS and CDR2 as YYEKEE (reference sequence). This CDR3 is 13 amino acids long. The CDR3 sequence: CASKIDLNNEQFF. The CDR3 DNA follows: TGTGCCAGCAAGATAGACTTGAACAATGAGCAGTTCTTC.

With regard to this clone: Germline is not matched at one junction end, which may reflect a read error. The chain couples TRBV7-9 to TRBJ1-2, with D unresolved. Germline V gene data show CDR1 as SEHNR and CDR2 as FQNEAQ (reference sequence). This CDR3 comprises 16 residues. CDR3 residues: CSSSLAAGWGNYGYTF. The CDR3 DNA is TGTTCCAGCAGCTTAGCGGCGGGATGGGGTAACTATGGCTACACCTTC.

The chain carries TRBV4-3 and TRBJ2-7, with unresolved D. The germline V gene has CDR1 LGHNA and CDR2 YSLEER. This CDR3 has 16 residues. Between the trimmed V and J ends, which lost 2 bases and 2 bases, there was a span of 16 bases. CDR3 nucleotides: TGCGCCAGCAGCCAATCCGTAAGAGGCTCAGCCTACGAGCAGTACTTC. This encodes CASSQSVRGSAYEQYF.